The T cell receptor beta chain described here comes from a study of molecular identifiers for immune sequencing clone quantification. TCRdb re-derived calls from the PCR reads in MiXCR, one entry per CDR3 protein. The sample has about 640,000 distinct CDR3 sequences; 15% to 20% are singletons. Germline assignment: CDR1 LNHDA and CDR2 SQIVND (reference sequence). This CDR3 has 16 amino acids. The authors gated naive CD8 T cells as CD8+CD4-CCR7+CD45RA+ for sorting. Comment on this clonotype: A read error may produce the germline difference seen at one junction end.

The sequenced sample consisted of naive CD8+ T cells from blood, with Jurkat cell RNA spiked in. Subset specified: FACS-sorted CD8+CD4-CCR7+CD45RA+ naive T cells. This chain joins TRBV19 and TRBJ2-5, with D unresolved. The sequence was collected from a human donor in good health. Some libraries in this study had Jurkat cell RNA spiked in. The CDR3 loop is CVSSIDLGPAWETQYF. CDR3 bases: TGTGTCAGTAGTATAGATCTGGGCCCCGCGTGGGAGACCCAGTACTTC.